The entry below gives a single T cell receptor (beta chain) sequence along with its context. This entry is derived from a study of blood T cell repertoires in COVID-19. Data came from immunoSEQ multiplex PCR; TCRdb stores just in-frame clones and leaves some out. The repertoire holds about 200,000 clones, about 85% seen once, with about 17% in the top ten. There are 17 residues in the CDR3. CDR1 and CDR2 (germline): GTSNPN, SVGIG (reference sequence). V lost 0 bases and J 0 bases, leaving 12 bases between the germline ends. Participants, about 18 to 90 years old, spanned fewer than 30 US areas. The source material was PBMCs or T cells enriched from blood (not recorded which). The rearrangement links TRBV30 to TRBJ2-6, with D perhaps matching TRBD2 (5 bases). This TCR was recovered from a middle-aged man who had recovered from COVID-19. CDR3 DNA: TGTGCCTGGAGTGTATTCGAGGGTAGCTCTGGGGCCAACGTCCTGACTTTC. As protein: CAWSVFEGSSGANVLTF.